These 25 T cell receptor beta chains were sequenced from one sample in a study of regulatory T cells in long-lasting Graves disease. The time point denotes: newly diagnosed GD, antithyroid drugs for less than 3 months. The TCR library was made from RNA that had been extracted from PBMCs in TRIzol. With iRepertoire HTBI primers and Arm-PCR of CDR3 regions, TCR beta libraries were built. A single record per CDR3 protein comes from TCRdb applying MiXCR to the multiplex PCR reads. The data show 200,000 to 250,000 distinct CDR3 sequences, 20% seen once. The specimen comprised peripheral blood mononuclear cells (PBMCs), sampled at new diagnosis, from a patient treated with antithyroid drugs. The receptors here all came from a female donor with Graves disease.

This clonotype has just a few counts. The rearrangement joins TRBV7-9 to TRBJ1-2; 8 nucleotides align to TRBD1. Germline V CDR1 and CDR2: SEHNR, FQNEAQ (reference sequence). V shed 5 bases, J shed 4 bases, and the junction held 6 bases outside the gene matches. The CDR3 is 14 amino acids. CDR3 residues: CASSKGQASYGYTF. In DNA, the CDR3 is TGTGCCAGCAGCAAGGGACAGGCCAGCTATGGCTACACCTTC.

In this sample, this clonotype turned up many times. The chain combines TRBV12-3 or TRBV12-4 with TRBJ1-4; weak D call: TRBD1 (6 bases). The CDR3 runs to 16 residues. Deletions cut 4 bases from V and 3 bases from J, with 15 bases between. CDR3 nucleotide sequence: TGTGCCAGCAGTTCCACAGGGTTCGAGGCTAATGAAAAACTGTTTTTT. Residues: CASSSTGFEANEKLFF.

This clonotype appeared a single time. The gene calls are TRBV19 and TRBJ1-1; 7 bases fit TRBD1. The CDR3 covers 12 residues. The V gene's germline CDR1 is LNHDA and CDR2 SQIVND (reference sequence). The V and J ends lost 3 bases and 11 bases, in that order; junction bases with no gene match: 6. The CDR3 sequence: CASSINTGEAFF. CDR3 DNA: TGTGCCAGTAGTATTAATACAGGGGAGGCTTTCTTT.

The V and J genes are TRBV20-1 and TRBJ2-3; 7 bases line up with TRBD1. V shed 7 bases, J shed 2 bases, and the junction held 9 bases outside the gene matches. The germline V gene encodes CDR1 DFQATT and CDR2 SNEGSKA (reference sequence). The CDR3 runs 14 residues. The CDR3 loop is CSVPRDRYTDTQYF. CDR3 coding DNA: TGCAGTGTCCCACGGGACAGATACACAGATACGCAGTATTTT.

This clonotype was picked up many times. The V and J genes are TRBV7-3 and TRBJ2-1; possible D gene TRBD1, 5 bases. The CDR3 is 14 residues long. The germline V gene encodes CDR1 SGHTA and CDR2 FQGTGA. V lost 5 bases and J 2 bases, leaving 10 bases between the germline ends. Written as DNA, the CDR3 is TGTGCCAGCAGCATGACAGCAACCTACAATGAGCAGTTCTTC. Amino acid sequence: CASSMTATYNEQFF.

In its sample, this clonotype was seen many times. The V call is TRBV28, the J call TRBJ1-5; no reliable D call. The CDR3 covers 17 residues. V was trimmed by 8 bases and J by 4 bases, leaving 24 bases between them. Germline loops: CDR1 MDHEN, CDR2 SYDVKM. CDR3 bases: TGTGCCAGCGGATTTAACGTGGCCCTACAGCTAAATCAGCCCCAGCATTTT. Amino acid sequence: CASGFNVALQLNQPQHF.

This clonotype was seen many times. CDR3 coding DNA: TGTGCCAGCAAGGAAGGGCAGGGCGGCTATGGCTACACCTTC. As protein: CASKEGQGGYGYTF. The rearrangement uses TRBV2 and TRBJ1-2; weak D call: TRBD1 (5 bases). The CDR3 is made up of 14 amino acids. CDR1 is SNHLY and CDR2 is FYNNEI in the germline V gene. The ends were cut back, 7 bases at V and 4 bases at J, with 16 bases in the middle.

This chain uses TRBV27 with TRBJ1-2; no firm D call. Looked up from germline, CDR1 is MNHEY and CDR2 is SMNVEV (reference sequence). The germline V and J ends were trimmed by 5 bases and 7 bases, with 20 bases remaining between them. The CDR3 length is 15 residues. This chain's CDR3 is CASSPQPETPFGYTF. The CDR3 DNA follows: TGTGCCAGCAGTCCCCAACCGGAGACCCCTTTTGGCTACACCTTC.

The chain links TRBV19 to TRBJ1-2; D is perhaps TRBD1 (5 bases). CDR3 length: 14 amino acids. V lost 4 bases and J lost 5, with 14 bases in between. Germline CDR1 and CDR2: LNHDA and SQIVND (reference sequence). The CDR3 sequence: CASSRGTTGYGYTF. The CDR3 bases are TGTGCCAGTAGTAGAGGGACGACGGGGTATGGCTACACCTTC.

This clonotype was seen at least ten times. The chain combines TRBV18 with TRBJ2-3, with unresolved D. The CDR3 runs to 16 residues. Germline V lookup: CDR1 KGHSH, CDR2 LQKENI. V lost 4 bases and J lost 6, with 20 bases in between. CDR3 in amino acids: CASSLSPARPRDTQYF. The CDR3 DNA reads TGTGCCAGCTCACTATCCCCGGCTAGACCTCGGGATACGCAGTATTTT. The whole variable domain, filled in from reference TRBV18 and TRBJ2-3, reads NAGVMQNPRHLVRRRGQEARLRCSPMKGHSHVYWYRQLPEEGLKFMVYLQKENIIDESGMPKERFSAEFPKEGPSILRIQQVVRGDSAAYFCASSLSPARPRDTQYFGPGTRLTVL.

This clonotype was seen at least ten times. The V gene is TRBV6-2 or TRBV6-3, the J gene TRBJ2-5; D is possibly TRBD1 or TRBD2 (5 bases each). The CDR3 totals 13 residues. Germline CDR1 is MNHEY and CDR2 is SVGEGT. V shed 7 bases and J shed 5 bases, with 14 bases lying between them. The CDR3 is CASTRGYRETQYF. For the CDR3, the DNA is TGTGCCAGCACCCGGGGCTACCGGGAGACCCAGTACTTC.

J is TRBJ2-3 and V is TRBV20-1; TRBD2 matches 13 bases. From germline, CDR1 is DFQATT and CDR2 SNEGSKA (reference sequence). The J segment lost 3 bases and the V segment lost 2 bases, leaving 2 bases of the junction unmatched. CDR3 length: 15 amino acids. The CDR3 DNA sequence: TGCAGTGCTAGACCGACTAGCGGGAGGACAGATACGCAGTATTTT. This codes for CSARPTSGRTDTQYF.

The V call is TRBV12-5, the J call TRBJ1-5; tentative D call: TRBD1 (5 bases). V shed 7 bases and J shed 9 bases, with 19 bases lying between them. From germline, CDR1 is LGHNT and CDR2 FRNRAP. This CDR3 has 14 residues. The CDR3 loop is CASAYGDLSGPQHF. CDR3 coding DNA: TGTGCTAGTGCCTACGGGGACCTCTCGGGGCCCCAGCATTTT. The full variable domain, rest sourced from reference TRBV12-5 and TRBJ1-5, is DARVTQTPRHKVTEMGQEVTMRCQPILGHNTVFWYRQTMMQGLELLAYFRNRAPLDDSGMPKDRFSAEMPDATLATLKIQPSEPRDSAVYFCASAYGDLSGPQHFGDGTRLSIL.

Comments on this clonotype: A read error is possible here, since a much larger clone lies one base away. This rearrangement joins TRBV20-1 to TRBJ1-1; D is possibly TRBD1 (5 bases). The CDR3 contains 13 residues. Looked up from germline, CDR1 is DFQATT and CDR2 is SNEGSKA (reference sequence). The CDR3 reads CSAVGRVNTGAFF. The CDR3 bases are TGCAGTGCTGTGGGGCGGGTGAACACTGGAGCTTTCTTT.

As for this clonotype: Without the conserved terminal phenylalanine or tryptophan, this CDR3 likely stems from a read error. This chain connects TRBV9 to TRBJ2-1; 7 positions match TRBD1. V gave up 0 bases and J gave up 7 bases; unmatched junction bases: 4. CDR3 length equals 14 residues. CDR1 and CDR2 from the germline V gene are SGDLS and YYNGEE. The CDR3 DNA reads TGTGCCAGCAGCGTAGAGAAGGGGGCGAATGAGCAGTTCTCC. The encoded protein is CASSVEKGANEQFS.

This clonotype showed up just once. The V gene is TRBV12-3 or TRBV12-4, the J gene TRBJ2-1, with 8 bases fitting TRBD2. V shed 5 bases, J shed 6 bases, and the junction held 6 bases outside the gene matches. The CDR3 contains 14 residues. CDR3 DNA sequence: TGTGCCAGCAGTAATAGCGGGGTTCGCAATGAGCAGTTCTTC. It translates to CASSNSGVRNEQFF.

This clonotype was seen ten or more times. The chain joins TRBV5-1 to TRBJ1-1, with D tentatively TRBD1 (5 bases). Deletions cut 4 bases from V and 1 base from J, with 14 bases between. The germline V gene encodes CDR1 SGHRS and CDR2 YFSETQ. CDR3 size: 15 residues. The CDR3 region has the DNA TGCGCCAGCAGCCTGAGGGGAGAGGGGAACACTGAAGCTTTCTTT. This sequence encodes CASSLRGEGNTEAFF.

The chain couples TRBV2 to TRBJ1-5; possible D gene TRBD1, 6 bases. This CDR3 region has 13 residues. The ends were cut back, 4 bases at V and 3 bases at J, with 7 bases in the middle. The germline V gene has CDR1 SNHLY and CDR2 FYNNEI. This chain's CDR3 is CASSGGPNQPQHF. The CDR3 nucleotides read TGTGCCAGCAGTGGGGGGCCCAATCAGCCCCAGCATTTT.

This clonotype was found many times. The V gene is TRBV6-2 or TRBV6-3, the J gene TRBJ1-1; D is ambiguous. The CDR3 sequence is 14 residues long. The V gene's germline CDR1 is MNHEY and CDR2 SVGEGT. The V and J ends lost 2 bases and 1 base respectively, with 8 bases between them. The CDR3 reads CASSYRAPNTEAFF. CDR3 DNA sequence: TGTGCCAGCAGTTACAGGGCCCCGAACACTGAAGCTTTCTTT.

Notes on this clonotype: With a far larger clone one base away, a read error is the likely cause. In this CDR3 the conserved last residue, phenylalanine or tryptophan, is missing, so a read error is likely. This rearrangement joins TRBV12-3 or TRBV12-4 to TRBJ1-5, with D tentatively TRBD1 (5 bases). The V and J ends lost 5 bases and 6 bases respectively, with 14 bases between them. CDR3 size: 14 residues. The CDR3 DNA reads TGTGCCAGCAGTGAATCCGGGGGTGGTCAGCCCCAGCATTCT. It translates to CASSESGGGQPQHS.

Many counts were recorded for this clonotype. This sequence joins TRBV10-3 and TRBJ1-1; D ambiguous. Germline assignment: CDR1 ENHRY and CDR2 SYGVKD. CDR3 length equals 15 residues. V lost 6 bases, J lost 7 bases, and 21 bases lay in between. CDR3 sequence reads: CAIRSDRGEEGEAFF. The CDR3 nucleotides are TGTGCCATCAGATCGGACCGCGGGGAAGAGGGTGAAGCTTTCTTT.

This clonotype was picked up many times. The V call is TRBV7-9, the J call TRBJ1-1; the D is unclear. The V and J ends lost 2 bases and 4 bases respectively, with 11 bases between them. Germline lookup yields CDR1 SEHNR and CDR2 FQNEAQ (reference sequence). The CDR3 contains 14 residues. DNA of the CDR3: TGTGCCAGCAGCTTAACCCAATCGGGCACTGAAGCTTTCTTT. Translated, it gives CASSLTQSGTEAFF.

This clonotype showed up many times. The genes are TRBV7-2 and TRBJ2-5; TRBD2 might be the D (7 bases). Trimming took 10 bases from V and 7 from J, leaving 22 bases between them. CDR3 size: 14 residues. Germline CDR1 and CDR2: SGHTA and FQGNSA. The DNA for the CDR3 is TGTGCCACCAAAGGGGGGGGGGACGGTGTGACCCAGTACTTC. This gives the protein CATKGGGDGVTQYF.

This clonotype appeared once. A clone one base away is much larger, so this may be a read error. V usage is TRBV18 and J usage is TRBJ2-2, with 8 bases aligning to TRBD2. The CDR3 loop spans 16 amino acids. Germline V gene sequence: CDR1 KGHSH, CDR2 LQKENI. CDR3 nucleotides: TGTGCCAGCTCACCACCGCCGGGAGGGTCCACCGGGGAGCTGCTTTTT. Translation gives CASSPPPGGSTGELLF. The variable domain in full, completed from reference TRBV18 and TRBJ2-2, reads NAGVMQNPRHLVRRRGQEARLRCSPMKGHSHVYWYRQLPEEGLKFMVYLQKENIIDESGMPKERFSAEFPKEGPSILRIQQVVRGDSAAYFCASSPPPGGSTGELLFGEGSRLTVL.

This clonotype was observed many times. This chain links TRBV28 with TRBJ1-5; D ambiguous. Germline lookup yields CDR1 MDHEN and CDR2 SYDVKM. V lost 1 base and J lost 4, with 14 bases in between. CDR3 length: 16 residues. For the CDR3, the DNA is TGTGCCAGCAGTTTATCCACACCGACTAGTAATCAGCCCCAGCATTTT. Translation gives CASSLSTPTSNQPQHF. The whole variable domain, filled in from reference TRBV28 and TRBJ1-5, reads DVKVTQSSRYLVKRTGEKVFLECVQDMDHENMFWYRQDPGLGLRLIYFSYDVKMKEKGDIPEGYSVSREKKERFSLILESASTNQTSMYLCASSLSTPTSNQPQHFGDGTRLSIL.